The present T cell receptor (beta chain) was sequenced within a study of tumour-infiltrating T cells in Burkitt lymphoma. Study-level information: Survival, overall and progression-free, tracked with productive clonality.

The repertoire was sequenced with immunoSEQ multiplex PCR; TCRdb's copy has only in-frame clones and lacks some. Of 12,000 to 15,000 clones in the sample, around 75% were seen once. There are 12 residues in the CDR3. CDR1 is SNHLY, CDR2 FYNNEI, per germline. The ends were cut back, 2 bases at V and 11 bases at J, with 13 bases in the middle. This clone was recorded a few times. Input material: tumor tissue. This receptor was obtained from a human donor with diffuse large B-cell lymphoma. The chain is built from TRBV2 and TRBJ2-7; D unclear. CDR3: CASSEFLPGEYV. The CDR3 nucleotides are TGTGCCAGCAGTGAATTTCTGCCTGGTGAGTACGTC.